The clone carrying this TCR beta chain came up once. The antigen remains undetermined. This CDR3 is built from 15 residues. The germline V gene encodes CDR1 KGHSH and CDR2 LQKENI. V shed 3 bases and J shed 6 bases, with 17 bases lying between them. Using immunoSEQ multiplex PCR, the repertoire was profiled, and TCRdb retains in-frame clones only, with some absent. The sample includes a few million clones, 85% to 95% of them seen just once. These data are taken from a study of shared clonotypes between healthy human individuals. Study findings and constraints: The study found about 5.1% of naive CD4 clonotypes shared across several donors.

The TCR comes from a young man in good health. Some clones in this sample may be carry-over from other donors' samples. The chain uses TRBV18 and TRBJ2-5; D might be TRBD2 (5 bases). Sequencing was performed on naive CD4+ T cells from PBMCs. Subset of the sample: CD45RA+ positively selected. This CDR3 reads CASSPGSLGVKTQYF. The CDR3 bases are TGTGCCAGCTCACCTGGATCCTTGGGAGTCAAGACCCAGTACTTC.